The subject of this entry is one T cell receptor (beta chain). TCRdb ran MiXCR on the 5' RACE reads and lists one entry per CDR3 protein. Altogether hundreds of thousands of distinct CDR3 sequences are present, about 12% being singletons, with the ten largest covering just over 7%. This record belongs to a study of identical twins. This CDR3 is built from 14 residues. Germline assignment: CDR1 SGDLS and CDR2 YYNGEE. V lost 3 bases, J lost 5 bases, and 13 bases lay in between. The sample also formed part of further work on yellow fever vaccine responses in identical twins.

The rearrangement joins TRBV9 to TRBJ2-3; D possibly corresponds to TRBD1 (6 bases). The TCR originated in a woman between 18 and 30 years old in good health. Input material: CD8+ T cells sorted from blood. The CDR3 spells CASSERGFGDTQYF. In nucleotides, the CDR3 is TGTGCCAGCAGCGAGAGGGGGTTTGGAGATACGCAGTATTTT.